One sample yielded the 8 T cell receptor beta chains listed below, sequenced in a study of control samples from healthy donors and cancer patients. Sequenced by immunoSEQ multiplex PCR; TCRdb stores in-frame clones only, minus some. Of approximately 100,000 clones in the sample, 80% to 90% are singletons; the top ten hold roughly a sixth. Source material: blood. The receptors come from a woman aged 45 to 65 in good health.

This chain uses TRBV4-3 with TRBJ2-1; TRBD2 aligns across 11 bases. Trimming cost V 3 bases and J 5 bases; bases outside gene matches: 9. There are 17 residues in the CDR3. The germline CDR1 and CDR2 sequences are LGHNA and YSLEER. The DNA of the CDR3 is TGCGCCAGCAGCCAGGGACTAGCGGTGGGTCCGGACAATGAGCAGTTCTTC. Its translation: CASSQGLAVGPDNEQFF.

V is TRBV11-2 and J is TRBJ2-1, with TRBD1 matching 9 bases. The CDR3 is 16 amino acids. The V gene's germline CDR1 is SGHAT and CDR2 FQNNGV. V was pared by 5 bases and J by 8 bases, with 13 bases of the junction left unmatched. CDR3 nucleotides: TGTGCCAGCAGCCACCAACCCGGGACAGGGTTAGATGAGCAGTTCTTC. Its protein is CASSHQPGTGLDEQFF.

The chain has TRBV2 and TRBJ1-5, with D unresolved. This CDR3 comprises 15 residues. V was clipped by 5 bases and J by 0 bases, with 11 bases between them. CDR1 is SNHLY, CDR2 FYNNEI, per germline. This CDR3 is CASSYNPYSNQPQHF. The CDR3 nucleotides are TGTGCCAGCAGTTATAACCCGTATAGCAATCAGCCCCAGCATTTT.

The chain uses TRBV27 and TRBJ2-3, with D unclear. The CDR3 runs to 13 residues. The V end was cut by 3 bases, the J end by 4 bases, with 8 bases between. Germline assignment: CDR1 MNHEY and CDR2 SMNVEV (reference sequence). CDR3 sequence: CASSFYYPDTQYF. The DNA of the CDR3 is TGTGCCAGCAGTTTTTATTACCCAGATACGCAGTATTTT.

The V call is TRBV6-1, the J call TRBJ1-2; no clear D gene. V gave up 0 bases and J gave up 2 bases, with 10 bases separating them. This CDR3 has 15 residues. Germline CDR1 and CDR2: MNHNS and SASEGT. For the CDR3, the DNA is TGTGCCAGCAGTGAAGCGCTCGGCGGGAACTATGGCTACACCTTC. Its protein is CASSEALGGNYGYTF.

The count of this clone is one. The V gene is TRBV3-1 (or the pseudogene TRBV3-2), the J gene TRBJ1-2; D not resolved. Germline CDR1 reads LGHDT; CDR2 reads YNNKEL (reference sequence). V dropped 0 bases and J dropped 6 bases, with 11 bases sitting between them. This CDR3 comprises 14 residues. The CDR3 sequence: CASSQDGRPHGYTF. The CDR3 bases are TGTGCCAGCAGCCAAGATGGTCGACCTCATGGCTACACCTTC.

This clone came up a few times. This chain uses TRBV5-1 with TRBJ1-5, with 9 bases lining up with TRBD1. Trimming cost V 4 bases and J 2 bases; bases outside gene matches: 10. Germline V gene lookup returns CDR1 SGHRS and CDR2 YFSETQ. The length of the CDR3 is 17 residues. The CDR3 sequence is CASSPDMDRGGNQPQHF. CDR3 DNA sequence: TGCGCCAGCAGCCCGGATATGGACAGGGGTGGCAATCAGCCCCAGCATTTT.

This rearrangement joins TRBV7-2 to TRBJ2-2, with TRBD1 matching 9 bases. The germline gives CDR1 SGHTA, CDR2 FQGNSA. V was pared by 5 bases and J by 6 bases, with 10 bases of the junction left unmatched. The CDR3 has 16 amino acids. CDR3 in amino acids: CASSGGGTGRAGELFF. In nucleotides, the CDR3 is TGTGCCAGCAGCGGAGGGGGGACAGGGAGGGCCGGGGAGCTGTTTTTT.